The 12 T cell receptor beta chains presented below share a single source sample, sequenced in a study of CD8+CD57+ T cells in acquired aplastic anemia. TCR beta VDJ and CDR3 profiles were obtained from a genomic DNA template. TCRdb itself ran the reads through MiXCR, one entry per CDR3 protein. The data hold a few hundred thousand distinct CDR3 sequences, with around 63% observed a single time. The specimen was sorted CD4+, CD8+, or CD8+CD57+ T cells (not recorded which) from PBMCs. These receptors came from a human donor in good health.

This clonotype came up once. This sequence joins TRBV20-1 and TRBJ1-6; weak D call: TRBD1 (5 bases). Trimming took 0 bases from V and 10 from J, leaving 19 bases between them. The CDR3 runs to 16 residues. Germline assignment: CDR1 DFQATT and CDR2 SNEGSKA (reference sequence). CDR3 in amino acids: CSAREGPTVTMSPLHF. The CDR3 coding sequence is TGCAGTGCTAGAGAGGGGCCGACGGTTACCATGTCACCCCTCCACTTT.

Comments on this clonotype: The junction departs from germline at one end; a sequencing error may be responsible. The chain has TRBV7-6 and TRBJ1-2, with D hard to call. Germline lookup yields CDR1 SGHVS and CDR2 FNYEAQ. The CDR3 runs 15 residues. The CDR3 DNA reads TGTGCCAGCAGCTTAGGCTCGGCAGGAAGTTATGGCTACGCCTTC. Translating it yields CASSLGSAGSYGYAF.

Here the CDR3 DNA reads TGTGCCAGCACCGTTAGTGTCCGGGAAGTCCAAGAGACCCAGTACTTC. This sequence encodes CASTVSVREVQETQYF. The chain combines TRBV5-5 with TRBJ2-5; D might be TRBD2 (5 bases). CDR1 and CDR2 from the germline V gene are SGHKS and YYEKEE (reference sequence). The CDR3 totals 16 residues. Deletions cut 6 bases from V and 1 base from J, with 19 bases between.

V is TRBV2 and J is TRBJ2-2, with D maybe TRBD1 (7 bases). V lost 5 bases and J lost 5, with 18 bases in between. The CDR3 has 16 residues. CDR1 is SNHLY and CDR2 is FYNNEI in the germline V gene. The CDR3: CASSLPRAGGTGELFF. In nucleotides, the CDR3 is TGTGCCAGCAGTCTCCCTAGGGCAGGGGGGACCGGGGAGCTGTTTTTT.

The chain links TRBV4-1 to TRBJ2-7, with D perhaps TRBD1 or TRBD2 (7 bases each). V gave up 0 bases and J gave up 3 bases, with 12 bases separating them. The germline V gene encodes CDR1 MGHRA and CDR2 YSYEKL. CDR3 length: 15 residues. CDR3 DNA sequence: TGCGCCAGCAGCCAAGACAGGGGGGGTGGCTACGAGCAGTACTTC. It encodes CASSQDRGGGYEQYF.

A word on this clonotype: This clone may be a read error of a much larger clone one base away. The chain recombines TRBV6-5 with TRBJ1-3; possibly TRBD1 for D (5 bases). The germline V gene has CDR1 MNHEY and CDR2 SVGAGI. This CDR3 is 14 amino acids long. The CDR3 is CASSRQGPGDTIYF. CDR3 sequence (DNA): TGTGCCAGCAGTCGCCAGGGACCTGGAGACACCATATATTTT.

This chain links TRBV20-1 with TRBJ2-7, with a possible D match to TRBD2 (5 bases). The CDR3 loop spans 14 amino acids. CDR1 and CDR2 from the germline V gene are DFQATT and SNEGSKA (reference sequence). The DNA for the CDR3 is TGCAGCGCTGTACTCGTATCGGGGAGCTACGAGCAGTACTTC. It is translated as CSAVLVSGSYEQYF.

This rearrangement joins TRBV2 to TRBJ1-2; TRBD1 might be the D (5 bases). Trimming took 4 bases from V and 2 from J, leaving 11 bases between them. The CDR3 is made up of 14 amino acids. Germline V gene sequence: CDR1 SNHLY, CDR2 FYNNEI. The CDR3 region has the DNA TGTGCCAGCAGTGCAGGGCTGCTCAACTATGGCTACACCTTC. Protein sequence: CASSAGLLNYGYTF.

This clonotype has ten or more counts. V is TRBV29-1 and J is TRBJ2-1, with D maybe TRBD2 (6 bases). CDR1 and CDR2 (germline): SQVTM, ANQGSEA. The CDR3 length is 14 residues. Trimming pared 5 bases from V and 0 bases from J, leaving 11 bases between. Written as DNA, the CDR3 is TGCAGCGTTTGGGACTTAATCTCCTACAATGAGCAGTTCTTC. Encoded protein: CSVWDLISYNEQFF.

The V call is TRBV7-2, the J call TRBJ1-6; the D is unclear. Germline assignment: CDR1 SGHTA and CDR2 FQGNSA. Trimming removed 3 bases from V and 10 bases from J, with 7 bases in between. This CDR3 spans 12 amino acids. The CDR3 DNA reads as TGTGCCAGCAGCTTGTATCGCTCACCCCTCCACTTT. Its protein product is CASSLYRSPLHF.

CDR3: CSARVSIQETQYF. CDR3 DNA sequence: TGCAGTGCTAGGGTGTCTATCCAAGAGACCCAGTACTTC. The V call is TRBV20-1, the J call TRBJ2-5; D unresolved. The CDR3 has 13 amino acids. Germline V gene lookup returns CDR1 DFQATT and CDR2 SNEGSKA (reference sequence). V lost 3 bases, J lost 1 base, and 9 bases lay in between.

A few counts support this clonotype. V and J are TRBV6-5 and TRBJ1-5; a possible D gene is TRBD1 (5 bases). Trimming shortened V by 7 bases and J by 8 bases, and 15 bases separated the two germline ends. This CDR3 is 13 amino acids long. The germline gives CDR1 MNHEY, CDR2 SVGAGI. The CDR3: CASNFRWGEPQHF. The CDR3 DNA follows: TGTGCCAGCAATTTCCGTTGGGGGGAGCCCCAGCATTTT.